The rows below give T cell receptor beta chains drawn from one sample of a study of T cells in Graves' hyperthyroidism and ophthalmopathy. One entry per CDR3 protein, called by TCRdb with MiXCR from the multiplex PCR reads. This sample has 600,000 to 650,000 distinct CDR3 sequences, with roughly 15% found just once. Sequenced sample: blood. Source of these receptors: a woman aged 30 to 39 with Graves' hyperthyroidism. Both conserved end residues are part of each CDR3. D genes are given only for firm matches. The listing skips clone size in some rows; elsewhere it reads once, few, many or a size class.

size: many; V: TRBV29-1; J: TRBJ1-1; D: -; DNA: TGCAGCGTCGGATCGGGGGTCACTGAAGCTTTCTTT; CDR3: CSVGSGVTEAFF
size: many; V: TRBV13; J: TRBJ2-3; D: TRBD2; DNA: TGTGCCAGCAGCTCAACAGCTTCCCGGGGACTAGCGGGAGACACAGATACGCAGTATTTT; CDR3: CASSSTASRGLAGDTDTQYF
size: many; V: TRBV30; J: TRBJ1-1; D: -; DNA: TGTGCCTGGACCTGGCTAACCACTGAAGCTTTCTTT; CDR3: CAWTWLTTEAFF
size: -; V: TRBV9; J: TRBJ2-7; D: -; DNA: TGTGCCAGCAGCGGGGGCGCAGTTGCCTACGAGCAGTACTTC; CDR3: CASSGGAVAYEQYF
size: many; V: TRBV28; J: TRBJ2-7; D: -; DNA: TGTGCCAGCACAAGCAGACCCTACGAGCAGTACTTC; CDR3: CASTSRPYEQYF
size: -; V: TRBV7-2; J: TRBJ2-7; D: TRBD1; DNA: TGTGCCAGCAGCGACGTCGAAAGACAGGGGAATTACGAGCAGTACTTC; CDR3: CASSDVERQGNYEQYF
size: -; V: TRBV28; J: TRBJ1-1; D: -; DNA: TGTGTCAGCAGTTTGGGGACTGAAGCTTTCTTT; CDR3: CVSSLGTEAFF
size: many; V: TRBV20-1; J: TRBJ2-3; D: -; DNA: TGCAGTGCTAGCGGGCGTCGAGGCACAGATACGCAGTATTTT; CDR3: CSASGRRGTDTQYF
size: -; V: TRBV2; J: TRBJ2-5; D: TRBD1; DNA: TGTGCCAGCAGACTAAGACAGGGTAGAGAGACCCAGTACTTC; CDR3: CASRLRQGRETQYF
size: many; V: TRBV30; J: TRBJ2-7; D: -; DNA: TGTGCCTGGAGGGAGACCGAGCAGTACTTC; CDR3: CAWRETEQYF
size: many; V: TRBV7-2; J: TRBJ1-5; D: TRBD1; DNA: TGTGCCAGCAGCTTAGCGGCCGGGACAGGGGTTCAGCCCCAGCATTTT; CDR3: CASSLAAGTGVQPQHF
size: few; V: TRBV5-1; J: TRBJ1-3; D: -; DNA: TGCGCCAGCAGCTTGGAAGACAGGCCCTATAACACCATATATTTT; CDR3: CASSLEDRPYNTIYF
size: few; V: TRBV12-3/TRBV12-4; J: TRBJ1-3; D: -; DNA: TGTGCCAGCAGCTCCCCGGGCCGGAACACCATATATTTT; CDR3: CASSSPGRNTIYF
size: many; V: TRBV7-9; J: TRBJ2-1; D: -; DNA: TGTGCCAGCAGCTTAGCCCAAACTTGGAATGAGCAGTTCTTC; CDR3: CASSLAQTWNEQFF
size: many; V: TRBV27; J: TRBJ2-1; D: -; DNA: TGTGCCAGCAGTTTAAACGGACTAACACTCGATGAGCAGTTCTTC; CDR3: CASSLNGLTLDEQFF
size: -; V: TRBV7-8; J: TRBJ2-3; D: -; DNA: TGTGCCAGCAGCTTAGGGCAGGTCTCTGATACGCAGTATTTT; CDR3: CASSLGQVSDTQYF